The subject of this entry is one T cell receptor beta chain. Authors' data handling: Amplification of reference gene primers was used by the study to estimate nucleated cell counts. The assay was immunoSEQ multiplex PCR, and TCRdb's table has in-frame clones only and misses some. The V and J calls and clone size were taken over from that table, and D and trimming were inferred from the DNA. This sample carries 46,000 or so clones, roughly 80% of them seen once, and the ten largest clones take roughly 12%. V dropped 3 bases and J dropped 6 bases, with 9 bases sitting between them. The CDR3 has 12 amino acids. CDR1 is SGHDN, CDR2 FVKESK, per germline. The record originates from a study of blood T cell repertoires in COVID-19. In the study overall: From the United States, Italy and Spain came samples of acute and convalescent COVID-19. Nucleic acid was either cDNA or gDNA, and it came from T cells, B-cell-depleted T cells, or PBMCs.

Sequenced sample: peripheral blood. This sequence joins TRBV14 and TRBJ2-7; D gene ambiguous. This sequence was found in a human donor in a cohort sampled during active COVID-19. CDR3 sequence: CASSHGPGEQYF. In nucleotides, the CDR3 is TGTGCCAGCAGCCATGGTCCGGGCGAGCAGTACTTC.